Below, one T cell receptor (beta chain) is given with its context. Its specificity is not known. Sequenced material consisted of expressed TCRB transcripts (all of the isolated RNA was reverse transcribed). Regulatory, naive and central memory T cell samples averaged around 3.6 million reads. Produced via immunoSEQ multiplex PCR; TCRdb's table is partial and in-frame only. The table lists 900,000 or so clones, 17% of them singletons, with 0.023% in the top ten. This sample was taken from a study of beta chain features in type 1 diabetes. Trimming pared 4 bases from V and 5 bases from J, leaving 8 bases between. This CDR3 has 12 residues. The germline gives CDR1 SGHTA, CDR2 FQGNSA. General study points: High TCR expression in some cells could lead to their over-representation in cDNA sequencing. A potential PCR bias toward shorter templates would be equal in patient and control samples.

The chain couples TRBV7-2 to TRBJ2-5; tentatively, D is TRBD1 (5 bases). This TCR was sampled from a young woman in good health. Sequenced input: naive CD4+ T cells from blood. CDR3 in amino acids: CASSSGYETQYF. The CDR3 region has the DNA TGTGCCAGCAGCTCAGGGTATGAGACCCAGTACTTC.